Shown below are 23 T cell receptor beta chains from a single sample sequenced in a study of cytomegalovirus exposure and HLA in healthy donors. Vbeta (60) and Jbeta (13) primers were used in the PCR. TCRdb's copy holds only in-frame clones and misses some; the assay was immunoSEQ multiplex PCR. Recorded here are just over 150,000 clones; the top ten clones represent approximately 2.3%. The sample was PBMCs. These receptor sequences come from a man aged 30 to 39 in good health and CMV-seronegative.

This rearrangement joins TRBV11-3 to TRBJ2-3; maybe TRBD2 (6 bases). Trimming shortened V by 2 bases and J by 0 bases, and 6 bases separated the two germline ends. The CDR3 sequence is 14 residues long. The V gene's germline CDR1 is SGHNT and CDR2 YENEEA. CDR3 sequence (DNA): TGTGCCAGCAGCTTAAGCGGGAGCACAGATACGCAGTATTTT. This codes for CASSLSGSTDTQYF.

The CDR3 DNA is TGTGCCAGCAGCCAAGAACGCGCGGCGAACACCGGGGAGCTGTTTTTT. It is translated as CASSQERAANTGELFF. The rearrangement links TRBV4-2 to TRBJ2-2; D gene uncertain. Trimming removed 0 bases from V and 0 bases from J, with 8 bases in between. CDR1 LGHNA and CDR2 YNFKEQ come from the germline V gene. The CDR3 is 16 amino acids.

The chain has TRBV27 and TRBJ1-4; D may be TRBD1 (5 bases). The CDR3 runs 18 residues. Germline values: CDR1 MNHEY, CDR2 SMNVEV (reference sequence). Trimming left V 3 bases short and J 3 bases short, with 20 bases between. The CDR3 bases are TGTGCCAGCAGTTTGACAATCCAGGGTGGTCGGCCTAATGAAAAACTGTTTTTT. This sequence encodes CASSLTIQGGRPNEKLFF.

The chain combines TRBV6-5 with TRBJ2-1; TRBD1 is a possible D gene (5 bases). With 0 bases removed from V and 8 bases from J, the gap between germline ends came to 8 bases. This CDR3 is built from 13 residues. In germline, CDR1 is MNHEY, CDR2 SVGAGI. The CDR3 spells CASSYSQGYEQFF. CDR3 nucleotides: TGTGCCAGCAGTTACTCGCAGGGTTATGAGCAGTTCTTC.

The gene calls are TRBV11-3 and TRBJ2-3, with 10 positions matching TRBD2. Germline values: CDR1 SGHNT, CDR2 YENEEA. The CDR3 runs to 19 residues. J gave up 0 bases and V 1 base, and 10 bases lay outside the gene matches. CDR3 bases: TGTGCCAGCAGCTTAGGTAGATCTCAACTAGCGGGGAGCACAGATACGCAGTATTTT. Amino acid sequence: CASSLGRSQLAGSTDTQYF.

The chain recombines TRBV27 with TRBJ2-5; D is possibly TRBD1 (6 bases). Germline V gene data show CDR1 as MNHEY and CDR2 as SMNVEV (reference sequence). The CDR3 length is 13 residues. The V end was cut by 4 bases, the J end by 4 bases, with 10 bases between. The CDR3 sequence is CASSSDRPETQYF. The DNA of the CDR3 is TGTGCCAGCAGTTCGGACAGACCAGAGACCCAGTACTTC.

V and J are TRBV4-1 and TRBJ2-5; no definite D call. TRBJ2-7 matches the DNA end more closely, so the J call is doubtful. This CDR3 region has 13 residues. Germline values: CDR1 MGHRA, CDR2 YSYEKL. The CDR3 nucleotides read TGCGCCAGCAGCAAGCTAGGTCTCTACGAGCAGTACTTC. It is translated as CASSKLGLYEQYF.

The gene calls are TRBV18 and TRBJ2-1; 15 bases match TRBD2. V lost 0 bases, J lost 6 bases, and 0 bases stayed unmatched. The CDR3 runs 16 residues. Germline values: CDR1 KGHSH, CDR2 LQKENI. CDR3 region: CASSPPGLAGGNEQFF. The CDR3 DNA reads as TGTGCCAGCTCACCACCGGGACTAGCGGGGGGCAATGAGCAGTTCTTC.

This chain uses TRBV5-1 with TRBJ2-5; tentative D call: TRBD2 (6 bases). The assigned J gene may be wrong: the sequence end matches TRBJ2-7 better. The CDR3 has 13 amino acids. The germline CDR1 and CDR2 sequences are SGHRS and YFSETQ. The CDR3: CASSTGLFYEQYF. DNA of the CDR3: TGCGCCAGCAGCACGGGACTCTTTTACGAGCAGTACTTC.

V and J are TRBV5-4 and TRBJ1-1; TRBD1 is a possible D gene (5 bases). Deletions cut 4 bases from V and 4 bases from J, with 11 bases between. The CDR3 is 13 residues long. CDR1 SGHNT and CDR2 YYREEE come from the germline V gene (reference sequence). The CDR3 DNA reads TGTGCCAGCAGCAGGGACTTTGGCACTGAAGCTTTCTTT. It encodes CASSRDFGTEAFF.

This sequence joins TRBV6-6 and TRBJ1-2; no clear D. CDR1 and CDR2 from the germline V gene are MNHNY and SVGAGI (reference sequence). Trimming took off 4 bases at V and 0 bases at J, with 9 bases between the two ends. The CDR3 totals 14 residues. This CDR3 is CASSSATANYGYTF. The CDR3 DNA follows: TGTGCCAGCAGTTCCGCTACCGCTAACTATGGCTACACCTTC.

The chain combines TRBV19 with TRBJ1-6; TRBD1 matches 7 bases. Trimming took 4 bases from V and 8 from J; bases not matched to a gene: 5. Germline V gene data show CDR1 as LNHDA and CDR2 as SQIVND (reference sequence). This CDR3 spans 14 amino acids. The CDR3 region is CASSRRQGDSPLHF. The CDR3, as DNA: TGTGCCAGTAGTAGACGACAGGGTGATTCACCCCTCCACTTT. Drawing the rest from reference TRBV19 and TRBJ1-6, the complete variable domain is DGGITQSPKYLFRKEGQNVTLSCEQNLNHDAMYWYRQDPGQGLRLIYYSQIVNDFQKGDIAEGYSVSREKKESFPLTVTSAQKNPTAFYLCASSRRQGDSPLHFGNGTRLTVT.

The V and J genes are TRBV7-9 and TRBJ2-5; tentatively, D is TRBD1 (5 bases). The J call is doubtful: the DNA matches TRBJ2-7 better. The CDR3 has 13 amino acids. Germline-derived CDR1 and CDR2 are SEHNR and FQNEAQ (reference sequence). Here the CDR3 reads CASTPTVGYEQYF. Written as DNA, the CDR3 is TGTGCCAGCACCCCGACAGTTGGCTACGAGCAGTACTTC.

The CDR3 DNA sequence: TGTGCCAGCAGCAAGACTAGCGGGAGCCCCGCGAGCACCGGGGAGCTGTTTTTT. Translating it yields CASSKTSGSPASTGELFF. The chain combines TRBV9 with TRBJ2-2; TRBD2 matches 12 bases. The CDR3 has 18 amino acids. V was clipped by 4 bases and J by 4 bases; unmatched bases: 11. The germline V gene has CDR1 SGDLS and CDR2 YYNGEE. The whole variable domain, remainder taken from reference TRBV9 and TRBJ2-2, is DSGVTQTPKHLITATGQRVTLRCSPRSGDLSVYWYQQSLDQGLQFLIQYYNGEERAKGNILERFSAQQFPDLHSELNLSSLELGDSALYFCASSKTSGSPASTGELFFGEGSRLTVL.

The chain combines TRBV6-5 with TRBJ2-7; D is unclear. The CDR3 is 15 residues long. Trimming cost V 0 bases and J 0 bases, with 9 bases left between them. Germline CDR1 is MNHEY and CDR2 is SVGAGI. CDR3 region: CASSYSTLGSYEQYF. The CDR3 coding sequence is TGTGCCAGCAGTTACTCGACACTGGGCTCCTACGAGCAGTACTTC.

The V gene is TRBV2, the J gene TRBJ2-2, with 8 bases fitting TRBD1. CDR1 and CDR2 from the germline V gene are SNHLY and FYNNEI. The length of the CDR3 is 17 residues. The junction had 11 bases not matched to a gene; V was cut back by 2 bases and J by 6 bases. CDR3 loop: CASSEWAAGGLAGELFF. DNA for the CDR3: TGTGCCAGCAGTGAATGGGCCGCAGGGGGCTTGGCCGGGGAGCTGTTTTTT. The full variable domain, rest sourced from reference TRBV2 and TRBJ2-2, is EPEVTQTPSHQVTQMGQEVILRCVPISNHLYFYWYRQILGQKVEFLVSFYNNEISEKSEIFDDQFSVERPDGSNFTLKIRSTKLEDSAMYFCASSEWAAGGLAGELFFGEGSRLTVL.

The CDR3 region is CASSFTSGAYNEQFF. CDR3 nucleotides: TGTGCCAGCAGCTTTACTAGCGGAGCCTACAATGAGCAGTTCTTC. V usage is TRBV7-3 and J usage is TRBJ2-1; 8 positions match TRBD2. V lost 3 bases to trimming and J lost 2 bases; unmatched junction nucleotides: 3. Germline V CDR1 and CDR2: SGHTA, FQGTGA. The CDR3 is 15 residues long.

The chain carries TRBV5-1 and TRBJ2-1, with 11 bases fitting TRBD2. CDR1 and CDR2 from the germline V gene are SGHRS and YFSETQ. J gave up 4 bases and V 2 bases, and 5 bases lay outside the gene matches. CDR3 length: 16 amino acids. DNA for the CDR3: TGCGCCAGCAGCTTTCAGACTAGCGGGACTTACAATGAGCAGTTCTTC. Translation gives CASSFQTSGTYNEQFF.

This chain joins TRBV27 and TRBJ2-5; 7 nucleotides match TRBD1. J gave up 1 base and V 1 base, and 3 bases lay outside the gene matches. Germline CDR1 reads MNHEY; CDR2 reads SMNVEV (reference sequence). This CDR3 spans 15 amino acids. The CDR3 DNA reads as TGTGCCAGCAGTTTATACCGACAGGGCCAAGAGACCCAGTACTTC. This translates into CASSLYRQGQETQYF.

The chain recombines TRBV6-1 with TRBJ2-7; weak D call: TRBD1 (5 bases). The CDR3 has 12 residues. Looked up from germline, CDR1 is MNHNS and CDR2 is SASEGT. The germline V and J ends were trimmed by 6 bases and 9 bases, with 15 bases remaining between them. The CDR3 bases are TGTGCCAGCAGCTCACAAGGGGTTTGGCAGTACTTC. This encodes CASSSQGVWQYF.

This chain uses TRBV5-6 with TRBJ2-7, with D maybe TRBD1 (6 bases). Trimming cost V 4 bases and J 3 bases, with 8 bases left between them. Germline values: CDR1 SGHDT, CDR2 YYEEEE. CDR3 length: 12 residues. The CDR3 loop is CASSLTGYEQYF. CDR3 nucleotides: TGTGCCAGCAGCCTGACAGGCTACGAGCAGTACTTC. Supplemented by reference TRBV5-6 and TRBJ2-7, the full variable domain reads DAGVTQSPTHLIKTRGQQVTLRCSPKSGHDTVSWYQQALGQGPQFIFQYYEEEERQRGNFPDRFSGHQFPNYSSELNVNALLLGDSALYLCASSLTGYEQYFGPGTRLTVT.

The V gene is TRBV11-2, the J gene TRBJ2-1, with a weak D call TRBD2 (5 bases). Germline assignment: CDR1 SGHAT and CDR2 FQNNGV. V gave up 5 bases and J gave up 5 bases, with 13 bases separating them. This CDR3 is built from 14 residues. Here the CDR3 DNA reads TGTGCCAGCAGCCCTTTGAGGGAGAACAATGAGCAGTTCTTC. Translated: CASSPLRENNEQFF.

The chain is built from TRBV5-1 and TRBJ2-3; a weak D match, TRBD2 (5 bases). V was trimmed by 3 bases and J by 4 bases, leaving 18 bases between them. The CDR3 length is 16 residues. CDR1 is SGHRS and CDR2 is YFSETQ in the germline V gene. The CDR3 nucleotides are TGCGCCAGCAGCTCCGGACCTAGCAGGTCGTCAGATACGCAGTATTTT. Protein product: CASSSGPSRSSDTQYF.